The 25 T cell receptor beta chains reported below all come from one sample, sequenced in a study of CD8+CD57+ T cells in acquired aplastic anemia. Both TCR beta VDJ combination and CDR3 sequence profiling were carried out. Genomic DNA was the template for this profiling. TCRdb reprocessed the reads via MiXCR and lists one record per CDR3 protein. The sample lists 110,000 or so distinct CDR3 sequences, 51% occurring once. The sample was sorted CD4+, CD8+, or CD8+CD57+ T cells (not recorded which) from PBMCs. Receptors were obtained from a human donor in good health, serving as a control.

This clonotype was detected only once. The chain recombines TRBV25-1 with TRBJ1-1; possible D gene TRBD1, 6 bases. V was cut by 6 bases and J by 6 bases, with 14 bases left in between. CDR1 is MGHDK and CDR2 is SYGVNS in the germline V gene. This CDR3 spans 13 amino acids. The chain's CDR3 is CASSQTGAAEAFF. CDR3 sequence (DNA): TGTGCCAGCAGCCAAACGGGGGCTGCTGAAGCTTTCTTT.

Worth noting for this clonotype: A read error may explain this, as a much larger clone is one base away. The rearrangement uses TRBV9 and TRBJ2-6; 7 bases are shared with TRBD1. CDR1 and CDR2 (germline): SGDLS, YYNGEE. The length of the CDR3 is 17 residues. This CDR3 is CANSPTGTVTGANVLTF. DNA of the CDR3: TGTGCCAACAGCCCAACGGGGACAGTTACTGGGGCCAACGTCCTGACTTTC. Full variable domain (missing parts from reference TRBV9 and TRBJ2-6): DSGVTQTPKHLITATGQRVTLRCSPRSGDLSVYWYQQSLDQGLQFLIQYYNGEERAKGNILERFSAQQFPDLHSELNLSSLELGDSALYFCANSPTGTVTGANVLTFGAGSRLTVL.

In this sample, this clonotype turned up many times. The chain has TRBV7-9 and TRBJ1-3; perhaps TRBD1 as D (5 bases). With 5 bases removed from V and 4 bases from J, the gap between germline ends came to 12 bases. This CDR3 comprises 14 residues. Looked up from germline, CDR1 is SEHNR and CDR2 is FQNEAQ (reference sequence). CDR3 in DNA: TGTGCCAGCAGCCCCCGGACACTCGGAAACACCATATATTTT. It is translated as CASSPRTLGNTIYF.

This clonotype was counted at least ten times. This rearrangement joins TRBV19 to TRBJ1-1; D gene ambiguous. Per the germline V gene, CDR1 is LNHDA and CDR2 is SQIVND (reference sequence). The CDR3 has 10 residues. The V and J ends lost 7 bases and 8 bases respectively, with 8 bases between them. This chain's CDR3 is CASKSAEAFF. The CDR3 DNA reads TGTGCCAGTAAGTCAGCAGAAGCTTTCTTT.

This clonotype was recorded many times. This chain uses TRBV10-1 with TRBJ2-1; 10 bases match TRBD2. The CDR3 has 15 residues. Germline CDR1 is WNHNN and CDR2 is SYGVQD (reference sequence). V was pared by 3 bases and J by 8 bases, with 7 bases of the junction left unmatched. Here the CDR3 DNA reads TGCGCCAGCAGTGAACAACTAGCGGGGTGGGATGAGCAGTTCTTC. Translation: CASSEQLAGWDEQFF.

V is TRBV25-1 and J is TRBJ2-4, with D perhaps TRBD1 (6 bases). The ends were cut back, 5 bases at V and 0 bases at J, with 17 bases in the middle. CDR3 length equals 17 residues. CDR1 is MGHDK, CDR2 SYGVNS, per germline. The CDR3 spells CASSYPLAGAAKNIQYF. In nucleotides, the CDR3 is TGTGCCAGCAGTTACCCCTTGGCAGGGGCAGCCAAAAACATTCAGTACTTC.

This clonotype has at least ten counts. This chain uses TRBV24-1 with TRBJ2-1, with a weak D call TRBD1 (5 bases). Germline CDR1 and CDR2: KGHDR and SFDVKD. The V gene lost 4 bases and the J gene lost 4 bases, with 16 bases spanning the gap. The CDR3 covers 16 residues. CDR3 in amino acids: CATSDPFRRGYNEQFF. The DNA for the CDR3 is TGTGCCACCAGTGACCCTTTTCGAAGGGGATACAATGAGCAGTTCTTC.

With regard to this clonotype: A clone one base away is much larger, so this may be a read error. The J gene is TRBJ1-3, the V gene TRBV13, with D possibly being TRBD1 (5 bases). Germline V gene lookup returns CDR1 PRHDT and CDR2 FYEKMQ (reference sequence). The CDR3 runs 15 residues. CDR3 in amino acids: CASSTRERYGSTIYF. DNA for the CDR3: TGTGCCAGCAGCACCAGGGAGAGGTACGGAAGCACCATATATTTT.

This clonotype was recorded once. This chain connects TRBV29-1 to TRBJ2-7; perhaps TRBD1 as D (6 bases). Germline V gene sequence: CDR1 SQVTM, CDR2 ANQGSEA. CDR3 length equals 13 residues. Trimming stripped 4 bases from V and 0 bases from J, with 10 bases between. Here the CDR3 reads CSVVWGLSYEQYF. CDR3 bases: TGCAGCGTTGTTTGGGGGCTCTCCTACGAGCAGTACTTC.

This clonotype has at least ten counts. The genes are TRBV20-1 and TRBJ2-1; TRBD1 aligns across 9 bases. The germline CDR1 and CDR2 sequences are DFQATT and SNEGSKA (reference sequence). The CDR3 is 14 amino acids. J lost 5 bases, V lost 3 bases, and 5 bases had no gene match. DNA of the CDR3: TGCAGTGCTAGTGGGACAGGGAGGAACAATGAGCAGTTCTTC. Amino acid sequence: CSASGTGRNNEQFF.

This clonotype was counted many times. This chain connects TRBV9 to TRBJ2-3; no reliable D call. The CDR3 runs to 12 residues. Trimming shortened V by 0 bases and J by 5 bases, and 4 bases separated the two germline ends. The germline CDR1 and CDR2 sequences are SGDLS and YYNGEE. The DNA of the CDR3 is TGTGCCAGCAGCGTAGACAGAGATACGCAGTATTTT. As protein: CASSVDRDTQYF.

J is TRBJ1-1 and V is TRBV2; D gene uncertain. CDR3 length equals 15 residues. The V and J ends lost 6 bases and 6 bases respectively, with 20 bases between them. Germline V gives CDR1 SNHLY, CDR2 FYNNEI. The CDR3 reads CASRIGSTLTSEAFF. In DNA form, the CDR3 reads TGTGCCAGCAGAATCGGGTCCACCCTAACTTCTGAAGCTTTCTTT.

This clonotype was observed many times. V usage is TRBV5-1 and J usage is TRBJ2-1, with 9 positions matching TRBD1. After removal of 2 bases from V and 4 bases from J, the junction contained 4 bases not matched to a gene. The CDR3 runs to 15 residues. Germline CDR1 and CDR2: SGHRS and YFSETQ. The CDR3 spells CASSLSGTGYNEQFF. CDR3 sequence (DNA): TGCGCCAGCAGCTTATCCGGGACAGGGTACAATGAGCAGTTCTTC. The whole variable domain, remainder taken from reference TRBV5-1 and TRBJ2-1, is KAGVTQTPRYLIKTRGQQVTLSCSPISGHRSVSWYQQTPGQGLQFLFEYFSETQRNKGNFPGRFSGRQFSNSRSEMNVSTLELGDSALYLCASSLSGTGYNEQFFGPGTRLTVL.

This clonotype was detected only once. The chain links TRBV7-8 to TRBJ1-1; TRBD1 aligns across 9 bases. J gave up 1 base and V 5 bases, and 8 bases lay outside the gene matches. The germline V gene encodes CDR1 SGHVS and CDR2 FQNEAQ. This CDR3 is 16 amino acids long. CDR3 amino acids: CASSQSRDRANTEAFF. DNA of the CDR3: TGTGCCAGCAGCCAAAGCCGGGACAGGGCGAACACTGAAGCTTTCTTT.

This clonotype was picked up many times. The J gene is TRBJ2-7, the V gene TRBV5-1; TRBD1 agrees at 7 bases. The CDR3 has 12 residues. Germline V gives CDR1 SGHRS, CDR2 YFSETQ. With V trimmed by 0 bases and J by 6 bases, 0 bases remained unmatched. For the CDR3, the DNA is TGCGCCAGCAGCTTGGAGGGGGCCGAGCAGTACTTC. This gives the protein CASSLEGAEQYF. Using reference TRBV5-1 and TRBJ2-7 for the parts outside the CDR3, the full variable domain is KAGVTQTPRYLIKTRGQQVTLSCSPISGHRSVSWYQQTPGQGLQFLFEYFSETQRNKGNFPGRFSGRQFSNSRSEMNVSTLELGDSALYLCASSLEGAEQYFGPGTRLTVT.

The chain has TRBV25-1 and TRBJ2-7, with D possibly TRBD2 on 7 matching bases. Trimming removed 4 bases at V and 5 bases at J, with 12 bases between. The CDR3 contains 13 residues. Looked up from germline, CDR1 is MGHDK and CDR2 is SYGVNS. The chain's CDR3 is CASSGGGNDEQYF. In nucleotides, the CDR3 is TGTGCCAGCAGTGGGGGGGGCAACGACGAGCAGTACTTC.

V and J are TRBV15 and TRBJ2-1; no reliable D call. V lost 1 base and J lost 2, with 9 bases in between. This CDR3 comprises 15 residues. Per germline, CDR1 LNHNV and CDR2 YYDKDF (reference sequence). CDR3 loop: CATSRGKGTYNEQFF. The CDR3 nucleotides read TGTGCCACCAGCAGAGGGAAGGGTACCTACAATGAGCAGTTCTTC.

V gene TRBV29-1 combines with J gene TRBJ2-5; 8 bases agree with TRBD1. Germline V gives CDR1 SQVTM, CDR2 ANQGSEA. The trim removed 3 bases at V and 5 bases at J, leaving 5 bases unmatched. The CDR3 spans 13 residues. The CDR3 spells CSVEDRVKETQYF. The CDR3 DNA follows: TGCAGCGTTGAGGACAGGGTAAAGGAGACCCAGTACTTC.

This clonotype has ten or more counts. The chain employs TRBV12-3 or TRBV12-4 and TRBJ1-2; tentatively, D is TRBD1 (5 bases). Trimming cost V 3 bases and J 2 bases, with 10 bases left between them. The CDR3 is 14 amino acids. CDR3: CASSFAGLNYGYTF. CDR3 DNA: TGTGCCAGCAGTTTCGCGGGACTGAACTATGGCTACACCTTC.

Remarks on this clonotype: The limits of the CDR3 on the DNA are not certain, so only TCRdb's listed CDR3 is given. This rearrangement joins TRBV25-1 to TRBJ1-5. Germline V lookup: CDR1 MGHDK, CDR2 SYGVNS. The CDR3 numbers 23 amino acids, ends counted. CDR3 loop: CASRLNSYEQYFGPGLLTQPQHF.

The V and J genes are TRBV11-2 and TRBJ1-6, with D possibly matching TRBD1 (5 bases). CDR1 SGHAT and CDR2 FQNNGV come from the germline V gene. The CDR3 sequence is 14 residues long. V was shortened by 6 bases and J by 12 bases, with 18 bases between the two germline ends. This CDR3 reads CASSSSGLGVPLHF. The CDR3 nucleotides are TGTGCCAGCAGTTCCTCGGGGCTCGGAGTACCCCTCCACTTT.

The sample holds a few counts of this clonotype. The V and J genes are TRBV3-1 and TRBJ2-1, with 7 bases aligning to TRBD1. The CDR3 extends over 16 amino acids. Germline V gene sequence: CDR1 LGHDT, CDR2 YNNKEL (reference sequence). V lost 0 bases, J lost 3 bases, and 5 bases stayed unmatched. For the CDR3, the DNA is TGTGCCAGCAGCCAAGATGGAAACAGGGGCTACAATGAGCAGTTCTTC. It encodes CASSQDGNRGYNEQFF.

This clonotype came up many times. The CDR3: CASSQVGEGNSPLHF. The CDR3 DNA sequence: TGTGCCAGCAGCCAAGTCGGGGAGGGTAATTCACCCCTCCACTTT. This rearrangement joins TRBV4-2 to TRBJ1-6, with D unclear. This CDR3 region has 15 residues. Between the trimmed V and J ends, which lost 1 base and 6 bases, there was a span of 10 bases. Germline V gives CDR1 LGHNA, CDR2 YNFKEQ.

CDR3 sequence: CASSSLGGNTIYF. The CDR3 bases are TGTGCCAGCAGCTCCCTGGGCGGAAACACCATATATTTT. The rearrangement links TRBV11-2 to TRBJ1-3; the D is unclear. CDR3 length: 13 amino acids. CDR1 and CDR2 (germline): SGHAT, FQNNGV. V lost 4 bases to trimming and J lost 4 bases, with 8 bases between them.

This clonotype was counted many times. The rearrangement joins TRBV27 to TRBJ1-1, with D uncertain. The CDR3 is 13 amino acids. Germline CDR1 and CDR2: MNHEY and SMNVEV (reference sequence). The V end lost 5 bases, the J end lost 7 bases, and 14 bases lay between the germline ends. CDR3 bases: TGTGCCAGCAGTCCACTGACCTTCCTTGAAGCTTTCTTT. This codes for CASSPLTFLEAFF.